The clone carrying this TCR beta chain was detected a few times. This sample was included in a study of spatial heterogeneity in lung cancer. Study overall: Unique TCR and UMI combinations averaged more than ten appearances each in raw reads.

The CDR3 contains 16 residues. Germline-derived CDR1 and CDR2 are SGHDN and FVKESK. With 1 base clipped from V and 8 bases from J, the junction kept 9 bases outside the gene matches. MiXCR, run by TCRdb on the 5' RACE reads, gives a single entry per CDR3 protein. The sample holds about 23,000 distinct CDR3 sequences, over 3% seen once. Time point meaning: sample taken at primary tumor resection. Unsorted whole RNA from tumor, nontumor lung or frozen PBMC underwent sequencing. The sequence was collected from a female donor with early-stage non-small cell lung cancer. The material sequenced was PBMCs, taken at surgery. J is TRBJ2-1 and V is TRBV14; 9 bases align to TRBD2. The CDR3 sequence: CASSQVAGGPRHEQFF. In nucleotides, the CDR3 is TGTGCCAGCAGCCAAGTGGCGGGAGGGCCTAGGCATGAGCAGTTCTTC.